The subject of this entry is one TCR beta chain. Its antigen is undetermined. Profiling relied on immunoSEQ multiplex PCR, and the TCRdb table lists in-frame clones only, not all of them. Among approximately 80,000 clones, roughly 88% were seen once, and the ten largest hold more than 3%. This sample is drawn from a study of T cell responses to AZD1222 COVID-19 vaccine. Germline CDR1 SQVTM, CDR2 ANQGSEA. Trimming took 8 bases from V and 0 from J, leaving 8 bases between them. This CDR3 has 11 amino acids. Points from the study as a whole: A mostly white British donor set with more females was recruited, and clonal diversity was possibly underestimated. Sampling that yielded the repertoires occurred only after the peak T cell response. Spike-specific TCR breadth and depth went up after people got two AZD1222 doses.

Analysis merged second doses at about 4 or about 12 weeks. This TCR came from an adult who received the AZD1222 COVID-19 vaccine. The sample consisted of peripheral blood, taken 28 days after the second AZD1222 dose. The gene calls are TRBV29-1 and TRBJ2-7; no clear D. The CDR3 DNA reads TGCAGCACCCTGAGCTCCTACGAGCAGTACTTC. This codes for CSTLSSYEQYF.